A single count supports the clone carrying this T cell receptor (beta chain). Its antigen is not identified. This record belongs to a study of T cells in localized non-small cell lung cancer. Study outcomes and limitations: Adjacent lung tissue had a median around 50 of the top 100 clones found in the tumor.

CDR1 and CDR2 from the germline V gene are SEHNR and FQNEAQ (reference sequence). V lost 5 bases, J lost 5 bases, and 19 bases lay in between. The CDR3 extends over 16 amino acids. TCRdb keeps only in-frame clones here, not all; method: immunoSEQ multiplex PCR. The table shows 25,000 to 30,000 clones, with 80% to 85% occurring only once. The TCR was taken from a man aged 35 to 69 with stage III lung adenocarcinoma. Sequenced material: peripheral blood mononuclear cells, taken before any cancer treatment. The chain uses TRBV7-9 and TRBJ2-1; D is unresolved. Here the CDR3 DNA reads TGTGCCAGCAGCCCTTCTAGATCCTTAATCCACAATGAGCAGTTCTTC. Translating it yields CASSPSRSLIHNEQFF.